This T cell receptor beta chain was recovered during a study of shared clonotypes between healthy human individuals. This CDR3 region has 16 residues. Germline loops: CDR1 SGHRS, CDR2 YFSETQ. With 0 bases removed from V and 2 bases from J, the gap between germline ends came to 13 bases. CD45RA-negative memory and CD45RA+ naive subsets were split from the CD4+ cells. Findings and caveats of the study: Naive subsets usually exceeded memory subsets in estimated richness.

A word on this clone: Its matching antigen is unknown.

Original data processing: Without quality scores, immunoSEQ junctional reads could not be filtered like full-length reads. The protocol was immunoSEQ multiplex PCR, while the TCRdb copy is restricted to in-frame clones and leaves out a portion. V and J calls and clone size are copied from that table; D and trimming were computed from the DNA. The sample has around 2.5 million clones, 90% to 95% seen once. What was sequenced was naive CD4+ T cells from PBMCs. Subset meaning: CD45RA+ positively selected. The receptor comes from a young man in good health. Some clones in this sample may be carry-over from other donors' samples. The chain couples TRBV5-1 to TRBJ2-3; TRBD1 is a possible D gene (6 bases). The CDR3 nucleotides read TGCGCCAGCAGCTTGGGTACGCAGGGGTACACAGATACGCAGTATTTT. Its protein product is CASSLGTQGYTDTQYF. Full variable domain (rest looked up from reference TRBV5-1 and TRBJ2-3): KAGVTQTPRYLIKTRGQQVTLSCSPISGHRSVSWYQQTPGQGLQFLFEYFSETQRNKGNFPGRFSGRQFSNSRSEMNVSTLELGDSALYLCASSLGTQGYTDTQYFGPGTRLTVL.